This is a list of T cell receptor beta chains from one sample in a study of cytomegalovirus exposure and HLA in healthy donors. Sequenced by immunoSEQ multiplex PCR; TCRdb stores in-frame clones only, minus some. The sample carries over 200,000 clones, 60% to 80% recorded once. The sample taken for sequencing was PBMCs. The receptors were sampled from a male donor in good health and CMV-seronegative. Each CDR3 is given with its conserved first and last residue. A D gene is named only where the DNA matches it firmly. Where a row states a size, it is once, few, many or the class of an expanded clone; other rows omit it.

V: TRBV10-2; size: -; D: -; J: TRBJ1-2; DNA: TGCGCCAGCAGTGAATATTTGGCAGGCTATGGCTACACCTTC; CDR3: CASSEYLAGYGYTF
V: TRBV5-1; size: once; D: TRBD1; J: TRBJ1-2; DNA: TGCGCCAGCAGCTCTACAGGGGGGACTCCTGGCTACACCTTC; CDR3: CASSSTGGTPGYTF
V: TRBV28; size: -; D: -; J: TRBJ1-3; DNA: TGTGCCAGCAGACTTATCGGGGGTCTACAGAGCTCTGGAAACACCATATATTTT; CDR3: CASRLIGGLQSSGNTIYF
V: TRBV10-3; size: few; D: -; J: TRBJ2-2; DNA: TGTGCCATCAGTGTGACGGGGGTGAACACCGGGGAGCTGTTTTTT; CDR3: CAISVTGVNTGELFF
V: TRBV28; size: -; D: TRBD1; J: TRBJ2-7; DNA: TGTGCCAGCAGTCTAGGGACAGGGGGAGACGAGCAGTACTTC; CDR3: CASSLGTGGDEQYF
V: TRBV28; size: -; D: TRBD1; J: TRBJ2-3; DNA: TGTGCCAGCTCGAACCGGGGACAGTCAGATACGCAGTATTTT; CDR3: CASSNRGQSDTQYF
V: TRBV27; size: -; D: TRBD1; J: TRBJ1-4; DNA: TGTGCCAGCAGTGATACAGGGGCAACTAATGAAAAACTGTTTTTT; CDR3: CASSDTGATNEKLFF
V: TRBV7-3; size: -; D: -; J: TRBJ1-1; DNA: TGTGCCAGCAGCTTACTCGGGGGGAACACTGAAGCTTTCTTT; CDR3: CASSLLGGNTEAFF
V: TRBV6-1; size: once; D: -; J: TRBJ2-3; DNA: TGTGCCAGCAGGTGGGGGGGCACAGATACGCAGTATTTT; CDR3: CASRWGGTDTQYF
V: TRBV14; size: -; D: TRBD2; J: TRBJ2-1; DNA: TGTGCCAGCAGCGGGATACTAGCGGGCTACAATGAGCAGTTCTTC; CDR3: CASSGILAGYNEQFF
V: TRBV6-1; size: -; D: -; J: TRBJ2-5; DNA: TGTGCCAGCAGTGCCGCCGGGACTGTAAAAGAGACCCAGTACTTC; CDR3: CASSAAGTVKETQYF
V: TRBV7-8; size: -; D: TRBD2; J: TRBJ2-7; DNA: TGTGCCAGCAGCTTAATAGCGGGAGAGACCTACGAGCAGTACTTC; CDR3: CASSLIAGETYEQYF
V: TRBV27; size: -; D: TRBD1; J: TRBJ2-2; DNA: TGTGCCAGCAGTTACCAGGGACAGATGAACACCGGGGAGCTGTTTTTT; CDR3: CASSYQGQMNTGELFF
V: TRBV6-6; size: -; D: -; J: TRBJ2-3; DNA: TGTGCCAGCACCTACGGGCGGGAACGGGATACGCAGTATTTT; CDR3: CASTYGRERDTQYF
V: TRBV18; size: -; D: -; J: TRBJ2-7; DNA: TGTGCCAGCTCACCACTTCATCAGAGGGACGAGCAGTACTTC; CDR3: CASSPLHQRDEQYF
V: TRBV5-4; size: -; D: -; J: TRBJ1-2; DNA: TGTGCCAGCAGCTTGGAGGTCAGGGTATATGGCTACACCTTC; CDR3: CASSLEVRVYGYTF
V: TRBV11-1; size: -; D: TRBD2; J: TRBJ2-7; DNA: TGTGCCAGCAGCTTAAGCTTACCGACTAGCGGGAGAGTCGAGCAGTACTTC; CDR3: CASSLSLPTSGRVEQYF
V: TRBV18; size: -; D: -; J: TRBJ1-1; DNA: TGTGCCAGCTCACCCCAGGACACGCGGACTGAAGCTTTCTTT; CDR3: CASSPQDTRTEAFF
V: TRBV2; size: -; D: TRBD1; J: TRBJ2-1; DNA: TGTGCCAGCATCAGAACAGGGGGCATCGATGAGCAGTTCTTC; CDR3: CASIRTGGIDEQFF
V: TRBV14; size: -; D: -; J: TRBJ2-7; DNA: TGTGCCAGCAGCCTTACTAGGCACGAGCAGTACTTC; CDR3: CASSLTRHEQYF
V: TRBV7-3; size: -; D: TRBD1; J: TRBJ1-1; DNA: TGTGCCAGCAGCTCGACCCCCGGGACAGGGGCCGCTTTCTTT; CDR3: CASSSTPGTGAAFF
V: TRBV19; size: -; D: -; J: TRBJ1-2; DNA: TGTGCCAGTAGTACCCCCCGGGGAGGAGGTGGCTACACCTTC; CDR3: CASSTPRGGGGYTF
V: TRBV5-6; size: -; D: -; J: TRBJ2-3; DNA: TGTGCCAGCAGCTTGCCTGTCAGTGGAGATACGCAGTATTTT; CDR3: CASSLPVSGDTQYF
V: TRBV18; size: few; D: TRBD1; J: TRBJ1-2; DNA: TGTGCCAGCTCACTTCTAGAGACAGGGGGATATGGCTACACCTTC; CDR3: CASSLLETGGYGYTF
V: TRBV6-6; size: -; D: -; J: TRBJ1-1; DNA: TGTGCCAGCACCGCCCATACATTGAACACTGAAGCTTTCTTT; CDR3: CASTAHTLNTEAFF
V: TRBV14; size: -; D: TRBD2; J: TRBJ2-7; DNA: TGTGCCAGCAGCCAAGGACTAGCGGGCCTCTACGAGCAGTACTTC; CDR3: CASSQGLAGLYEQYF
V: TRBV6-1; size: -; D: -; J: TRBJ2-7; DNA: TGTGCCAGCAGTGAAGCTACAAGGGGAGAGCAGTACTTC; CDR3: CASSEATRGEQYF
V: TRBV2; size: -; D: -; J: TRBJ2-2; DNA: TGTGCCAGCAAGGTGGACAAAAACACCGGGGAGCTGTTTTTT; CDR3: CASKVDKNTGELFF
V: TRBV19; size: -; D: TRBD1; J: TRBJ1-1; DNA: TGTGCCAGTAGTATGCGGGGACAGAGGAACACTGAAGCTTTCTTT; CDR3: CASSMRGQRNTEAFF
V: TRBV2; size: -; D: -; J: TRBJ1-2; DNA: TGTGCCAGCAGTGCCCGAGGGGGATCCTATGGCTACACCTTC; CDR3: CASSARGGSYGYTF
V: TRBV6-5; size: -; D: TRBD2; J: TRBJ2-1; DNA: TGTGCCAGCAGTTTCAGCGGGAAGAACAATGAGCAGTTCTTC; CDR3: CASSFSGKNNEQFF
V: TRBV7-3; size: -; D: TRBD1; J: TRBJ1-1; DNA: TGTGCCAGCAGCGACGACAGGGTGGCGGAAGCTTTCTTT; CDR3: CASSDDRVAEAFF
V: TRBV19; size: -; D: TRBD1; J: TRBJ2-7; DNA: TGTGCCAGTAGTCCCAAGACAGGGCCCCACGAGCAGTACTTC; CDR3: CASSPKTGPHEQYF
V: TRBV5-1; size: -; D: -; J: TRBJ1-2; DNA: TGCGCCAGCACCTACCTGGGGGACGGCGGGGATGGCTACACCTTC; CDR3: CASTYLGDGGDGYTF
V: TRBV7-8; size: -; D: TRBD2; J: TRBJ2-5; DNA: TGTGCCAGCAGCTTAGCGGGAGGGATCGAGACCCAGTACTTC; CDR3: CASSLAGGIETQYF
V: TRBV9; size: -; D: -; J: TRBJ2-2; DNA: TGTGCCAGCAAGGGGGAGACCGGGGAGCTGTTTTTT; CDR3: CASKGETGELFF
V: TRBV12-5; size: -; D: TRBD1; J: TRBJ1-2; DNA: TGTGCTAGTGCCTCTACAGGGGGGAGAAGTATAAACTATGGCTACACCTTC; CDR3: CASASTGGRSINYGYTF
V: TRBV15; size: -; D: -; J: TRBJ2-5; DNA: TGTGCCACCTCGGGTGGGGGCCCTCAAGAGACCCAGTACTTC; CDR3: CATSGGGPQETQYF
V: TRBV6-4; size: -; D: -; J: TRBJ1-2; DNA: TGTGCCAGCAGAAGGGGGATCACCCACTATGGCTACACCTTC; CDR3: CASRRGITHYGYTF
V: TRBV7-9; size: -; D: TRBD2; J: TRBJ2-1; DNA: TGTGCCAGCAGCCTCTCTAGCGGGATTTACAATGAGCAGTTCTTC; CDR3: CASSLSSGIYNEQFF
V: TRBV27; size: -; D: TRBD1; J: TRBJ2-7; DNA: TGTGCCACCAGCCGCCCGACAGGGGGCTACCACGAGCAGTACTTC; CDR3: CATSRPTGGYHEQYF
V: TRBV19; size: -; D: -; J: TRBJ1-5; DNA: TGTGCCAGTAGTATAATTAAGACTCACGATCAGCCCCAGCATTTT; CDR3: CASSIIKTHDQPQHF
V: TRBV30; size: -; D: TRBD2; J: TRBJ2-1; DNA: TGTGCCTGGGCCGGGACTAGCGGGAGGTATGAGCAGTTCTTC; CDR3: CAWAGTSGRYEQFF
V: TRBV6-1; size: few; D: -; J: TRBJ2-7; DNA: TGTGCCAGCAGTGGCGGGGCGTACGAGCAGTACTTC; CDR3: CASSGGAYEQYF
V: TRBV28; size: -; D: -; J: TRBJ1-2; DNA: TGTGCCAGCAGTTCCAGGGGTTGGGATAACTATGGCTACACCTTC; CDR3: CASSSRGWDNYGYTF
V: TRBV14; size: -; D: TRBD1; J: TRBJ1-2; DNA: TGTGCCAGCAGCCAAGTAGGACGACAGGGGGGCAATGGCTACACCTTC; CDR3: CASSQVGRQGGNGYTF
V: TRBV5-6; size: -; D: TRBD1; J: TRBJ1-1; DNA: TGTGCCAGCAGCTTGGTACCAGGGGGATGGAACACTGAAGCTTTCTTT; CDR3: CASSLVPGGWNTEAFF
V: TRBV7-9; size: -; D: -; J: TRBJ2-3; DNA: TGTGCCAGCAGCCCACAGGTCTCCACAGATACGCAGTATTTT; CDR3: CASSPQVSTDTQYF
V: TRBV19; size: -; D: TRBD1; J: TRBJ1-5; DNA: TGTGCCAGTAGCACGGACAGGGAACACAATCAGCCCCAGCATTTT; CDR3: CASSTDREHNQPQHF
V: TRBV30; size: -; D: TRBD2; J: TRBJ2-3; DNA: TGTGCCTGGAGTGTGAGACGACTAGCGGGAGCATCAGATACGCAGTATTTT; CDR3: CAWSVRRLAGASDTQYF
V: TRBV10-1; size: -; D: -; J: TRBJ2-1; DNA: TGCGCCAGCAGCCTGACCCTAGCGAATGAGCAGTTCTTC; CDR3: CASSLTLANEQFF
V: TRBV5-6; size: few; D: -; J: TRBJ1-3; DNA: TGTGCCAGCAGCTTCTCAGGCCTCTCTGGAAACACCATATATTTT; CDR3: CASSFSGLSGNTIYF
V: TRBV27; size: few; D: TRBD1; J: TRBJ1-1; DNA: TGTGCCAGCAGTTCGGGACAGGGGTTCGGCACTGAAGCTTTCTTT; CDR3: CASSSGQGFGTEAFF